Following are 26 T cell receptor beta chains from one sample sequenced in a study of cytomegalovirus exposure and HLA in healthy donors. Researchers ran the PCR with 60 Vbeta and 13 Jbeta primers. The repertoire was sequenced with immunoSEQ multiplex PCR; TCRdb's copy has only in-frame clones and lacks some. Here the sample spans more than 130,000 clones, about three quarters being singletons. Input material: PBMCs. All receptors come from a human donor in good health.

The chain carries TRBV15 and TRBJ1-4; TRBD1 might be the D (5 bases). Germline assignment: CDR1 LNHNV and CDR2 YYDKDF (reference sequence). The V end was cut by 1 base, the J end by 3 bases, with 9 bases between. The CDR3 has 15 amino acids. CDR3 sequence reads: CATSRGGTANEKLFF. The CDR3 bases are TGTGCCACCAGCAGAGGGGGCACCGCTAATGAAAAACTGTTTTTT. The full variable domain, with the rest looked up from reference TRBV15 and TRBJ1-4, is DAMVIQNPRYQVTQFGKPVTLSCSQTLNHNVMYWYQQKSSQAPKLLFHYYDKDFNNEADTPDNFQSRRPNTSFCFLDIRSPGLGDTAMYLCATSRGGTANEKLFFGSGTQLSVL.

This CDR3 is CASSFSYEQYF. The CDR3 DNA reads as TGTGCCAGCAGCTTTTCATACGAGCAGTACTTC. This chain joins TRBV7-9 and TRBJ2-7; D not certain. V gave up 3 bases and J gave up 4 bases, with 4 bases separating them. CDR3 length: 11 residues. Germline V CDR1 and CDR2: SEHNR, FQNEAQ (reference sequence). The complete variable domain, with remaining parts taken from reference TRBV7-9 and TRBJ2-7, reads DTGVSQNPRHKITKRGQNVTFRCDPISEHNRLYWYRQTLGQGPEFLTYFQNEAQLEKSRLLSDRFSAERPKGSFSTLEIQRTEQGDSAMYLCASSFSYEQYFGPGTRLTVT.

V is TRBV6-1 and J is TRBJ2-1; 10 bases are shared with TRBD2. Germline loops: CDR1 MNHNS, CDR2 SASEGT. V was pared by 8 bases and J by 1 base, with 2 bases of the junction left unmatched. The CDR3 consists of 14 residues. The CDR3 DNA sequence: TGTGCCAGCTATAGCGGGAGGTCCTACAATGAGCAGTTCTTC. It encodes CASYSGRSYNEQFF.

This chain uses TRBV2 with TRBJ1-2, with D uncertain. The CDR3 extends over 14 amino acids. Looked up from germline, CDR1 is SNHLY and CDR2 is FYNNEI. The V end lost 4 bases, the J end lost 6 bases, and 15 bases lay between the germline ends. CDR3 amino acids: CASSGGGNFDGYTF. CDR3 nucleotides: TGTGCCAGCAGTGGAGGCGGTAACTTCGATGGCTACACCTTC.

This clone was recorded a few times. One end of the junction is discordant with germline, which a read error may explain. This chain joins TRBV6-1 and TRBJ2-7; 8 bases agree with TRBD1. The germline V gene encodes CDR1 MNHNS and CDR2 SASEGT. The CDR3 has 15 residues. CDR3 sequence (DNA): TGTGCCAGCAGCGAAGGAACAGGGGGCTCCTACGAGCAGTACTTC. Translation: CASSEGTGGSYEQYF.

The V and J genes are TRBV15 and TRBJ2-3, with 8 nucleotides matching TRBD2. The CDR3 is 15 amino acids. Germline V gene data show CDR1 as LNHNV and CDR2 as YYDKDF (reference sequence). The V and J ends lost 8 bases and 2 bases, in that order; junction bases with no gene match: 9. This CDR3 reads CATATCGGYTDTQYF. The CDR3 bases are TGTGCCACCGCTACTTGCGGGGGGTACACAGATACGCAGTATTTT.

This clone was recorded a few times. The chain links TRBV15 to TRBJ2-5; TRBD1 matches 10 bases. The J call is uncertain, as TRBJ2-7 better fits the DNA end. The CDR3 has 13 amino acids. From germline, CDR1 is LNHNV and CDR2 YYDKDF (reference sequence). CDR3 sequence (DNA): TGTGCCACCAGCCGGGACAGGGGCCGCGAGCAGTACTTC. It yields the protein CATSRDRGREQYF.

DNA for the CDR3: TGTGCCAGCAGCTCCTGGACTGACGAGCAGTACTTC. Amino acids: CASSSWTDEQYF. The chain links TRBV7-6 to TRBJ2-7; D might be TRBD2 (5 bases). CDR1 and CDR2 from the germline V gene are SGHVS and FNYEAQ. Trimming removed 4 bases from V and 5 bases from J, with 9 bases in between. The length of the CDR3 is 12 residues. Together with reference TRBV7-6 and TRBJ2-7, the CDR3 gives the full variable domain: GAGVSQSPRYKVTKRGQDVALRCDPISGHVSLYWYRQALGQGPEFLTYFNYEAQQDKSGLPNDRFSAERPEGSISTLTIQRTEQRDSAMYRCASSSWTDEQYFGPGTRLTVT.

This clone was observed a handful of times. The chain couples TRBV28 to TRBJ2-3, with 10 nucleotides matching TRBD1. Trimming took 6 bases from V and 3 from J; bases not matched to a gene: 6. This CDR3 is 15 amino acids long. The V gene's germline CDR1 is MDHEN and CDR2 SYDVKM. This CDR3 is CASRPTGGATDTQYF. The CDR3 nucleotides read TGTGCCAGCAGGCCGACAGGGGGCGCGACAGATACGCAGTATTTT.

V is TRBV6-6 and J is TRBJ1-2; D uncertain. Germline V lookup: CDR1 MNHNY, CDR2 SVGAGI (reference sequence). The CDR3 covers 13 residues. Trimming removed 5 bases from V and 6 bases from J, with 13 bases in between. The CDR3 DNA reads TGTGCCAGCAGTCACGGGCCGCGGGATGGCTACACCTTC. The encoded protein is CASSHGPRDGYTF.

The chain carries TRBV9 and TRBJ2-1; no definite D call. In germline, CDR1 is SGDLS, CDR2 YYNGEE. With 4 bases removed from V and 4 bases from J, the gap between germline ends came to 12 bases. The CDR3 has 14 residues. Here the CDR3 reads CASSLDSLYNEQFF. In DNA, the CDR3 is TGTGCCAGCAGCCTCGACTCCTTGTACAATGAGCAGTTCTTC.

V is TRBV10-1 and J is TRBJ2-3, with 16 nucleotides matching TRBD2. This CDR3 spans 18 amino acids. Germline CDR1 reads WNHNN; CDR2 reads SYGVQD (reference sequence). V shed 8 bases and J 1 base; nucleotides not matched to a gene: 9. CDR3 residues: CASQPGLAGGRGTDTQYF. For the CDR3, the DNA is TGCGCCAGCCAACCGGGACTAGCGGGGGGGCGTGGCACAGATACGCAGTATTTT.

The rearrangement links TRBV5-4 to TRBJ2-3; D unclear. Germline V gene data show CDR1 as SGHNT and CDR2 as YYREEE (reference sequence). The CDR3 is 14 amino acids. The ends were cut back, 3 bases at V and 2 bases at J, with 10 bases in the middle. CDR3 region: CASSWRFSTDTQYF. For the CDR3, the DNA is TGTGCCAGCAGCTGGCGGTTCTCCACAGATACGCAGTATTTT. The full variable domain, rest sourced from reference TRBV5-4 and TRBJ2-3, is ETGVTQSPTHLIKTRGQQVTLRCSSQSGHNTVSWYQQALGQGPQFIFQYYREEENGRGNFPPRFSGLQFPNYSSELNVNALELDDSALYLCASSWRFSTDTQYFGPGTRLTVL.

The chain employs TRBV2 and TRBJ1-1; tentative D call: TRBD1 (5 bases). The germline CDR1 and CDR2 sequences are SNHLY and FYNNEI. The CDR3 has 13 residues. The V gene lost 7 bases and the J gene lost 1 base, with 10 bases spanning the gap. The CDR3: CASTSDRNTEAFF. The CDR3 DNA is TGTGCCAGCACCTCTGACAGGAACACTGAAGCTTTCTTT.

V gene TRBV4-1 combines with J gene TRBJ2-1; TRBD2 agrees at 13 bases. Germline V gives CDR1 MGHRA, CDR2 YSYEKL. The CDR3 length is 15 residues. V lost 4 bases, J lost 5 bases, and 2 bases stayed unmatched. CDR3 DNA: TGCGCCAGCAGCCGACTAGCGGGAGGTGACAATGAGCAGTTCTTC. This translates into CASSRLAGGDNEQFF.

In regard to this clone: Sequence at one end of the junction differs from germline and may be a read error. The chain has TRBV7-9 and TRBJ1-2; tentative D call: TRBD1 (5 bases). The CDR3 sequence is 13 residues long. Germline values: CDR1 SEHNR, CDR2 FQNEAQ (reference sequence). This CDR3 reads CSSSLQVPDGYTF. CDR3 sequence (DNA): TGTTCCAGCAGCTTACAGGTGCCGGATGGCTACACCTTC. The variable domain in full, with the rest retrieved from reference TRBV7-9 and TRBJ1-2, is DTGVSQNPRHKITKRGQNVTFRCDPISEHNRLYWYRQTLGQGPEFLTYFQNEAQLEKSRLLSDRFSAERPKGSFSTLEIQRTEQGDSAMYLCSSSLQVPDGYTFGSGTRLTVV.

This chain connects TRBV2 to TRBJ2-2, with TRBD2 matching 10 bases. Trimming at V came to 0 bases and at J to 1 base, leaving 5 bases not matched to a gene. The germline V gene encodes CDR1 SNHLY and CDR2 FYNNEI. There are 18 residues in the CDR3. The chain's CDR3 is CASSEAASGGLNTGELFF. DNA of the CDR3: TGTGCCAGCAGTGAAGCGGCTAGCGGGGGTCTGAACACCGGGGAGCTGTTTTTT.

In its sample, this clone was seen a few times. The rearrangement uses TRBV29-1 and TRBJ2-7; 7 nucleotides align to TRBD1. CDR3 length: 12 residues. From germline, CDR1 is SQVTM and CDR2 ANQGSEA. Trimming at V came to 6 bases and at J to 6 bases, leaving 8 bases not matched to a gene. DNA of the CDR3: TGCAGCGTCCTGAAACAGGGGAGCGAGCAGTACTTC. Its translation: CSVLKQGSEQYF.

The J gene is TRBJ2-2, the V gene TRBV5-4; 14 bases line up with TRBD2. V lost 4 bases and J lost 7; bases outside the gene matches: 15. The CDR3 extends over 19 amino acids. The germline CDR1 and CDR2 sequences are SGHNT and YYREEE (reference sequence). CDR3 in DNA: TGTGCCAGCAGCCCGATGTCCGGGACTAGCGGGGGAGGTGTCGGGGAGCTGTTTTTT. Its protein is CASSPMSGTSGGGVGELFF.

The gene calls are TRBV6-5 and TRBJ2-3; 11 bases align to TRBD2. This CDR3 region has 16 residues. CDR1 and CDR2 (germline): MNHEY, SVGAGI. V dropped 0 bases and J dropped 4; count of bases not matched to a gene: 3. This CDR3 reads CASSYSTSGSADTQYF. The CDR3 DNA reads TGTGCCAGCAGTTACTCCACTAGCGGGAGCGCAGATACGCAGTATTTT.

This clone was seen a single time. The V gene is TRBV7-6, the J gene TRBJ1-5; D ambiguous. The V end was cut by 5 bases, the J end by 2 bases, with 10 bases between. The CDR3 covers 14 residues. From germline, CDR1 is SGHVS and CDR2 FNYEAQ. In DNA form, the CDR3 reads TGTGCCAGCAGCCCAGACATAGGCAATCAGCCCCAGCATTTT. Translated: CASSPDIGNQPQHF.

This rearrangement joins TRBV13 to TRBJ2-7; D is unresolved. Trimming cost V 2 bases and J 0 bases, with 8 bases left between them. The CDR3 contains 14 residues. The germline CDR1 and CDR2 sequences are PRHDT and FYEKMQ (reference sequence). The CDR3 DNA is TGTGCCAGCAGCTTATGGGCTGACTCCTACGAGCAGTACTTC. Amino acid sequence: CASSLWADSYEQYF.

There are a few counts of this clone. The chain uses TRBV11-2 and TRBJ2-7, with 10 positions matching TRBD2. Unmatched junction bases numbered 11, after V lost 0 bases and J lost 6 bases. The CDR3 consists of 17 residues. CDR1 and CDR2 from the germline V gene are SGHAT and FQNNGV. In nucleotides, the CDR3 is TGTGCCAGCAGCTTAGAGGGGGGAGCGGGAGGGTTTTGCGAGCAGTACTTC. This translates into CASSLEGGAGGFCEQYF. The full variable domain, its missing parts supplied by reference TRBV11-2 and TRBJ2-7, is EAGVAQSPRYKIIEKRQSVAFWCNPISGHATLYWYQQILGQGPKLLIQFQNNGVVDDSQLPKDRFSAERLKGVDSTLKIQPAKLEDSAVYLCASSLEGGAGGFCEQYFGPGTRLTVT.

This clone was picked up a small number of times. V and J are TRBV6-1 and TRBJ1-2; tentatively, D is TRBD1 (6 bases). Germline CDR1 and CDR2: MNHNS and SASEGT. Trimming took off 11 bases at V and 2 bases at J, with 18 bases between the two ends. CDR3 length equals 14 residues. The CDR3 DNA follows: TGTGCCTCTCGAGGGGCAGGGGAAAACTATGGCTACACCTTC. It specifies CASRGAGENYGYTF.

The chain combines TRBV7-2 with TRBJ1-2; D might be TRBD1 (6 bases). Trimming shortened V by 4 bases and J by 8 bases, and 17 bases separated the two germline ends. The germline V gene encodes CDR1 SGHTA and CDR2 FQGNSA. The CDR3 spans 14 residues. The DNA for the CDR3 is TGTGCCAGCAGCTCCCGGGGGGCCCCAGAGGGCTACACCTTC. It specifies CASSSRGAPEGYTF.

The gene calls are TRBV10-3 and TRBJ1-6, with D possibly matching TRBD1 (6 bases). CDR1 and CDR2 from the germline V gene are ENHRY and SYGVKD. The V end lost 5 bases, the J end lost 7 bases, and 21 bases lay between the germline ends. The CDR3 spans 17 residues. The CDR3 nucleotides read TGTGCCATCAGTCCACAGGGCGGCAGGTGGACAAATTCACCCCTCCACTTT. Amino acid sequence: CAISPQGGRWTNSPLHF.